This T cell receptor beta chain was identified in a study of blood T cell repertoires in COVID-19. The study recruited people aged roughly 18 to 100 years across about two dozen US areas. Participants reported their clinical history, and cohort assignment relied on those reports. Participants in the exposed group had met a COVID-19 case in the 2 weeks before joining the study. The CDR3 is 15 amino acids. Germline assignment: CDR1 MNHEY and CDR2 SVGAGI. The V and J ends lost 0 bases and 5 bases, in that order; junction bases with no gene match: 6. TCRdb keeps only in-frame clones here, not all; method: immunoSEQ multiplex PCR. The sample lists about 230,000 clones; over 80% were seen once.

Sequenced sample: PBMCs or T cells enriched from blood (not recorded which). The TCR originated in a woman under 40 who had been exposed to COVID-19. The chain carries TRBV6-5 and TRBJ1-1, with 7 bases lining up with TRBD1. The CDR3: CASSYSTGVKTEAFF. The DNA of the CDR3 is TGTGCCAGCAGTTACTCCACAGGGGTAAAGACTGAAGCTTTCTTT.